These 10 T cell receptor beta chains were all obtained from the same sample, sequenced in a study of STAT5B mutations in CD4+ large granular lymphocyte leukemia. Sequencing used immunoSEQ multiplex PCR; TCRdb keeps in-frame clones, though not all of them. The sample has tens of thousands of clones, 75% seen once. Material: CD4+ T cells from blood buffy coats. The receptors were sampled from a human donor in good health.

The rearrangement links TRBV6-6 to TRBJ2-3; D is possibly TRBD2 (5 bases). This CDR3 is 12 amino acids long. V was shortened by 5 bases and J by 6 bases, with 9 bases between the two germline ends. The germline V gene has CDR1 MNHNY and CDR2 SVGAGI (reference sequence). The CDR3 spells CASSAGGDTQYF. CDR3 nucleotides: TGTGCCAGCAGTGCGGGTGGGGATACGCAGTATTTT.

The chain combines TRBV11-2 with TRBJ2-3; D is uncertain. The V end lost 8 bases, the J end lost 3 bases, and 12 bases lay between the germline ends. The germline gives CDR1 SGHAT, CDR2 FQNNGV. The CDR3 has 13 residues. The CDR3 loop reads CASGSLRTDTQYF. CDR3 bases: TGTGCCAGCGGCTCATTACGGACAGATACGCAGTATTTT. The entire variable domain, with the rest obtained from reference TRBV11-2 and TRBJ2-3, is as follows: EAGVAQSPRYKIIEKRQSVAFWCNPISGHATLYWYQQILGQGPKLLIQFQNNGVVDDSQLPKDRFSAERLKGVDSTLKIQPAKLEDSAVYLCASGSLRTDTQYFGPGTRLTVL.

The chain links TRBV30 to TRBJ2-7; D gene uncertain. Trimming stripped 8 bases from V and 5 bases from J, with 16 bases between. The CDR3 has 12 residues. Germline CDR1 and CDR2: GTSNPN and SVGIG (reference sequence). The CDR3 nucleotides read TGTGCCCTATACGTGGGATCTCACGAGCAGTACTTC. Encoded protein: CALYVGSHEQYF.

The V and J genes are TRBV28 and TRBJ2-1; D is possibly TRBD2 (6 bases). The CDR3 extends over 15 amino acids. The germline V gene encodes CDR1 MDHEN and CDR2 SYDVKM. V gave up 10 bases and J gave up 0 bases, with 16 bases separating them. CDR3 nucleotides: TGTGCCATCAATGAAATCGGGGGCTCCTACAATGAGCAGTTCTTC. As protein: CAINEIGGSYNEQFF.

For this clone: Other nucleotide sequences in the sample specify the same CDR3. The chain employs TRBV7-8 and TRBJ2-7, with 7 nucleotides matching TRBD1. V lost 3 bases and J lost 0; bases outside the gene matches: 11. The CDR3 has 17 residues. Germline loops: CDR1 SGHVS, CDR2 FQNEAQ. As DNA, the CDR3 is TGTGCCAGCAGCTTGCCAGGCAGGGGGTCTAGCTCCTACGAGCAGTACTTC. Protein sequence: CASSLPGRGSSSYEQYF.

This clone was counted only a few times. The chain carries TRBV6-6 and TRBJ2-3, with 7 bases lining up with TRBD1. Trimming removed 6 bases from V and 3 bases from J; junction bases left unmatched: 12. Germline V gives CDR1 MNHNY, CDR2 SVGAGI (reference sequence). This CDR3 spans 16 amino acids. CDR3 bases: TGTGCCAGCAGGCGGACACAGGGGATCGGTACAGATACGCAGTATTTT. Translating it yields CASRRTQGIGTDTQYF.

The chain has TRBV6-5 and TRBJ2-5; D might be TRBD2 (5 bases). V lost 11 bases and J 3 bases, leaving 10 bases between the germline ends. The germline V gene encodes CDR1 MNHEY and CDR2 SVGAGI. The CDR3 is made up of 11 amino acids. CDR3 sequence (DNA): TGTGCCTCCAGACTAAAAGAGACCCAGTACTTC. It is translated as CASRLKETQYF.

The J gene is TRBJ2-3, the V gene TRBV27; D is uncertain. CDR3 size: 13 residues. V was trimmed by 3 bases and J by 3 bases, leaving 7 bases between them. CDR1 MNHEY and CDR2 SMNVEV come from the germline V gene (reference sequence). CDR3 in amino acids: CASSFGPTDTQYF. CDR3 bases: TGTGCCAGCAGTTTTGGCCCAACAGATACGCAGTATTTT.

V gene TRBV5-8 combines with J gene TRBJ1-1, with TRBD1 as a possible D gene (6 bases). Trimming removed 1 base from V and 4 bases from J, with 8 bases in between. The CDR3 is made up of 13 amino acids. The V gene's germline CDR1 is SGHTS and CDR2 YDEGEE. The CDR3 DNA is TGTGCCAGCAGCTTGCGGGGGGCCACTGAAGCTTTCTTT. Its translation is CASSLRGATEAFF.

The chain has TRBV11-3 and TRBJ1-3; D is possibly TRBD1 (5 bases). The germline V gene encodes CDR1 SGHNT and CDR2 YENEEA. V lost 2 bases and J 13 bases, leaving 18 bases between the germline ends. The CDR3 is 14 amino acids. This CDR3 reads CASSLPGTILEIYF. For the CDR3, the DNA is TGTGCCAGCAGCTTACCCGGGACCATCCTAGAAATATATTTT.